This T cell receptor beta chain derives from a study of T cell responses to AZD1222 COVID-19 vaccine. Findings of the study overall: White British donors predominated, females outnumbered males, and clonal diversity was possibly underestimated.

Details on this clone: Its antigen is as yet unknown.

Germline V gene lookup returns CDR1 SGDLS and CDR2 YYNGEE. The CDR3 totals 13 residues. The ends were cut back, 0 bases at V and 10 bases at J, with 12 bases in the middle. This table comes from immunoSEQ multiplex PCR, and its TCRdb copy is limited to in-frame clones, with some not included. The sample contains 59,000 or so clones, roughly four fifths of which appear only once. The source was peripheral blood, collected on day 0 of AZD1222 vaccination. The receptor comes from an adult in good health. The V and J genes are TRBV9 and TRBJ2-3; no clear D. CDR3 sequence: CASSVGEVGAQYF. The CDR3 DNA reads TGTGCCAGCAGCGTAGGTGAGGTGGGCGCGCAGTATTTT. The variable domain in full, with the rest retrieved from reference TRBV9 and TRBJ2-3, is DSGVTQTPKHLITATGQRVTLRCSPRSGDLSVYWYQQSLDQGLQFLIQYYNGEERAKGNILERFSAQQFPDLHSELNLSSLELGDSALYFCASSVGEVGAQYFGPGTRLTVL.